The 5 T cell receptor beta chains below were found in one sample sequenced in a study of cytomegalovirus exposure and HLA in healthy donors. Amplification used 60 Vbeta primers and 13 Jbeta primers. Sequencing was performed with immunoSEQ multiplex PCR; in TCRdb, only in-frame clones are kept and a portion is missing. This table holds about 130,000 clones, roughly 80% found once. Sequences were obtained from PBMCs. These receptors were obtained from a young man in good health and CMV-seronegative.

V and J are TRBV19 and TRBJ1-5, with TRBD1 matching over 7 bases. V dropped 5 bases and J dropped 6; count of bases not matched to a gene: 16. Per germline, CDR1 LNHDA and CDR2 SQIVND (reference sequence). The CDR3 covers 17 residues. CDR3 loop: CASSVDRVAGSGQPQHF. CDR3 DNA sequence: TGTGCCAGTAGTGTCGACAGGGTTGCCGGGTCGGGTCAGCCCCAGCATTTT.

The V gene is TRBV9, the J gene TRBJ1-1; D perhaps matches TRBD1 (5 bases). The CDR3 is 16 residues long. V lost 0 bases to trimming and J lost 0 bases, with 12 bases between them. The germline gives CDR1 SGDLS, CDR2 YYNGEE. CDR3 residues: CASSVGGQGVNTEAFF. CDR3 sequence (DNA): TGTGCCAGCAGCGTAGGGGGTCAGGGCGTGAACACTGAAGCTTTCTTT.

This clone occurred a few times. The chain combines TRBV29-1 with TRBJ2-7; 8 nucleotides match TRBD2. Germline CDR1 reads SQVTM; CDR2 reads ANQGSEA. The CDR3 totals 14 residues. V dropped 4 bases and J dropped 4; count of bases not matched to a gene: 9. This CDR3 reads CSVGPSGFLYEQYF. The CDR3 region has the DNA TGCAGCGTTGGCCCTAGCGGGTTTCTTTACGAGCAGTACTTC.

This clone was seen a single time. This chain joins TRBV7-8 and TRBJ2-5; D perhaps matches TRBD2 (7 bases). V lost 3 bases and J 4 bases, leaving 15 bases between the germline ends. The CDR3 runs 15 residues. The germline CDR1 and CDR2 sequences are SGHVS and FQNEAQ. This CDR3 reads CASSFSGEGGETQYF. The CDR3 nucleotides read TGTGCCAGCAGCTTCTCAGGGGAGGGCGGAGAGACCCAGTACTTC.

The rearrangement joins TRBV6-5 to TRBJ1-2, with TRBD1 identical over 9 bases. V trimming: 2 bases; J trimming: 2 bases; junction bases outside the gene matches: 3. The CDR3 loop spans 15 amino acids. The V gene's germline CDR1 is MNHEY and CDR2 SVGAGI. CDR3 sequence reads: CASSYDRGVNYGYTF. In nucleotides, the CDR3 is TGTGCCAGCAGTTACGACAGGGGGGTGAACTATGGCTACACCTTC.